A selection of T cell receptor beta chains follows, all from one sample in a study of shared clonotypes between healthy human individuals. The repertoire was sequenced with immunoSEQ multiplex PCR; TCRdb's copy has only in-frame clones and lacks some. This sample yields 1.5 million to 2.5 million clones, of which approximately 95% are seen a single time; 0.9% to 1.5% belongs to the top ten. The specimen sequenced was naive CD8+ T cells sorted from blood. The receptors shown here come from a man between 18 and 35 years old in good health. The CDR3 runs from the conserved cysteine through the conserved F or W. D genes are given only for firm matches. Expanded clones are given a class, and other clones once, few, many or no size at all.

clone size: NA; V gene: TRBV7-8; D gene: NA; J gene: TRBJ1-2; CDR3 DNA: TGTGCCAGCAGCCTCTATGGTCGCGAGGGCTCGGGAGGCTACACCTTC; CDR3 protein: CASSLYGREGSGGYTF
clone size: once; V gene: TRBV27; D gene: NA; J gene: TRBJ1-6; CDR3 DNA: TGTGCCAGCAGCCCCCTCTTAGGGGGAGAGGATTCACCCCTCCACTTT; CDR3 protein: CASSPLLGGEDSPLHF
clone size: NA; V gene: TRBV9; D gene: NA; J gene: TRBJ2-7; CDR3 DNA: TGTGCCAGCAGCCCGCAGAGCTCCTACGAGCAGTACTTC; CDR3 protein: CASSPQSSYEQYF
clone size: NA; V gene: TRBV6-5; D gene: NA; J gene: TRBJ2-3; CDR3 DNA: TGTGCCAGCAGTCCTTCGGGGGGCAATGCAGATACGCAGTATTTT; CDR3 protein: CASSPSGGNADTQYF
clone size: NA; V gene: TRBV27; D gene: TRBD1; J gene: TRBJ2-3; CDR3 DNA: TGTGCCAGCAAAGACAGGGGGCTGAGTACAGATACGCAGTATTTT; CDR3 protein: CASKDRGLSTDTQYF
clone size: NA; V gene: TRBV27; D gene: TRBD2; J gene: TRBJ2-5; CDR3 DNA: TGTGCCAGCAGTTTGGGGACTAGCGGGGGGTTCCAAGAGACCCAGTACTTC; CDR3 protein: CASSLGTSGGFQETQYF
clone size: NA; V gene: TRBV28; D gene: NA; J gene: TRBJ1-1; CDR3 DNA: TGTGCCAGCAGTTTTTTCCGGACCGACGCTTTCATGAACACTGAAGCTTTCTTT; CDR3 protein: CASSFFRTDAFMNTEAFF
clone size: NA; V gene: TRBV15; D gene: NA; J gene: TRBJ2-5; CDR3 DNA: TGTGCCACCAGCAGACCATCGGGGGAGGAGACCCAGTACTTC; CDR3 protein: CATSRPSGEETQYF
clone size: NA; V gene: TRBV2; D gene: NA; J gene: TRBJ2-7; CDR3 DNA: TGTGCCAGCAGTGGCCCAGGCTCCTACGAGCAGTACTTC; CDR3 protein: CASSGPGSYEQYF
clone size: once; V gene: TRBV10-2; D gene: TRBD2; J gene: TRBJ2-7; CDR3 DNA: TGCGCCAGCAGCAAACTAGCGGGAGTCCCCTACGAGCAGTACTTC; CDR3 protein: CASSKLAGVPYEQYF
clone size: once; V gene: TRBV5-1; D gene: NA; J gene: TRBJ2-1; CDR3 DNA: TGCGCCAGCAGCCTCCGGGACCATGTATATGAGCAGTTCTTC; CDR3 protein: CASSLRDHVYEQFF
clone size: NA; V gene: TRBV11-2; D gene: NA; J gene: TRBJ1-2; CDR3 DNA: TGTGCCAGCAGCTTAGGGGTCAGGGAGCCTCGACCCTATGGCTACACCTTC; CDR3 protein: CASSLGVREPRPYGYTF
clone size: NA; V gene: TRBV6-1; D gene: NA; J gene: TRBJ2-7; CDR3 DNA: TGTGCCAGCAGTGAAGGACGGGGATCCTACGAGCAGTACTTC; CDR3 protein: CASSEGRGSYEQYF
clone size: NA; V gene: TRBV6-1; D gene: NA; J gene: TRBJ2-3; CDR3 DNA: TGTGCCAGCAGTGAAGCGTGGAGTGGGACAGATACGCAGTATTTT; CDR3 protein: CASSEAWSGTDTQYF
clone size: NA; V gene: TRBV19; D gene: TRBD2; J gene: TRBJ2-7; CDR3 DNA: TGTGCCACAGCGGGAAGTCCGCTCGAGCAGTACTTC; CDR3 protein: CATAGSPLEQYF
clone size: NA; V gene: TRBV4-1; D gene: NA; J gene: TRBJ2-1; CDR3 DNA: TGCGCCAGCAGCCTAGACCGCTACAATGAGCAGTTCTTC; CDR3 protein: CASSLDRYNEQFF
clone size: NA; V gene: TRBV9; D gene: NA; J gene: TRBJ1-2; CDR3 DNA: TGTGCCAGCAGCGATGATGAAGGGGCGCAACCCTACTATGGCTACACCTTC; CDR3 protein: CASSDDEGAQPYYGYTF
clone size: NA; V gene: TRBV6-5; D gene: NA; J gene: TRBJ2-1; CDR3 DNA: TGTGCCAGCAGCCCCCCGGAGGGGGCCTACAATGAGCAGTTCTTC; CDR3 protein: CASSPPEGAYNEQFF
clone size: NA; V gene: TRBV27; D gene: TRBD1; J gene: TRBJ1-1; CDR3 DNA: TGTGCCAGCAGTGGCGATCAGGGGGCGCGGGCTGAAGCTTTCTTT; CDR3 protein: CASSGDQGARAEAFF
clone size: few; V gene: TRBV27; D gene: NA; J gene: TRBJ1-2; CDR3 DNA: TGTGCCAGCAGTTCGGCAGGGTCTTTTTATGACTACACCTTC; CDR3 protein: CASSSAGSFYDYTF
clone size: NA; V gene: TRBV4-3; D gene: NA; J gene: TRBJ2-2; CDR3 DNA: TGCGCCAGCAGCCAAGATCTGCGTACTCCCTATGGCACCGGGGAGCTGTTTTTT; CDR3 protein: CASSQDLRTPYGTGELFF
clone size: NA; V gene: TRBV19; D gene: NA; J gene: TRBJ1-1; CDR3 DNA: TGTGCCAGTAGGATGGGGGCGGACACTGAAGCTTTCTTT; CDR3 protein: CASRMGADTEAFF
clone size: NA; V gene: TRBV9; D gene: NA; J gene: TRBJ2-7; CDR3 DNA: TGTGCCAGCAGCGCATCCGGACAGGGACTAACCTACGAGCAGTACTTC; CDR3 protein: CASSASGQGLTYEQYF
clone size: NA; V gene: TRBV6-6; D gene: NA; J gene: TRBJ2-1; CDR3 DNA: TGTGCCAGCAGTTACTCAGGAGGAGGGGAGCAGTTCTTC; CDR3 protein: CASSYSGGGEQFF
clone size: once; V gene: TRBV7-8; D gene: NA; J gene: TRBJ2-7; CDR3 DNA: TGTGCCAGCAGCTTTGTAGGGTCAAGCGGTCCGGAATACGAGCAGTACTTC; CDR3 protein: CASSFVGSSGPEYEQYF
clone size: NA; V gene: TRBV7-9; D gene: NA; J gene: TRBJ1-6; CDR3 DNA: TGTGCCAGCAGCTTAGCTGGCGAGGCATATAATTCACCCCTCCACTTT; CDR3 protein: CASSLAGEAYNSPLHF
clone size: NA; V gene: TRBV6-5; D gene: NA; J gene: TRBJ2-7; CDR3 DNA: TGTGCCAGCAGACAGGAGGACAGATACTACGAGCAGTACTTC; CDR3 protein: CASRQEDRYYEQYF
clone size: NA; V gene: TRBV6-1; D gene: TRBD1; J gene: TRBJ2-5; CDR3 DNA: TGTGCCAGCAGTGAAGTGGACAGGGGTGAAGAGACCCAGTACTTC; CDR3 protein: CASSEVDRGEETQYF
clone size: NA; V gene: TRBV13; D gene: NA; J gene: TRBJ1-5; CDR3 DNA: TGTGCCAGCAGCTTTTCAGGTCAGCCCCAGCATTTT; CDR3 protein: CASSFSGQPQHF
clone size: NA; V gene: TRBV6-1; D gene: NA; J gene: TRBJ2-1; CDR3 DNA: TGTGCCAGCCTCCTCGAACCGGGATCAGTGAATGAGCAGTTCTTC; CDR3 protein: CASLLEPGSVNEQFF
clone size: NA; V gene: TRBV30; D gene: TRBD1; J gene: TRBJ1-4; CDR3 DNA: TGTGCCTGGAGCGTGGGACAGGGGAAGGAAAAACTGTTTTTT; CDR3 protein: CAWSVGQGKEKLFF
clone size: NA; V gene: TRBV27; D gene: TRBD1; J gene: TRBJ2-7; CDR3 DNA: TGTGCCAGCAGTCAACTAACCGGGACAGGGGTCCACGAGCAGTACTTC; CDR3 protein: CASSQLTGTGVHEQYF
clone size: NA; V gene: TRBV7-9; D gene: NA; J gene: TRBJ1-2; CDR3 DNA: TGTGCCAGCAGCTTATCGGACGCGAGACTTGATGGCTACACCTTC; CDR3 protein: CASSLSDARLDGYTF
clone size: once; V gene: TRBV4-1; D gene: NA; J gene: TRBJ1-2; CDR3 DNA: TGCGCCAGCAGCCAAGGGACGGTCGCTAACTATGGCTACACCTTC; CDR3 protein: CASSQGTVANYGYTF
clone size: NA; V gene: TRBV30; D gene: TRBD2; J gene: TRBJ2-1; CDR3 DNA: TGTGCCTGGAGTGCACTAGCGGGCCCCTCCTACAATGAGCAGTTCTTC; CDR3 protein: CAWSALAGPSYNEQFF
clone size: NA; V gene: TRBV4-2; D gene: TRBD2; J gene: TRBJ2-2; CDR3 DNA: TGTGCCAGCAGCCAGCCCGGGACTAGCGTTCCCGGGGAGCTGTTTTTT; CDR3 protein: CASSQPGTSVPGELFF
clone size: NA; V gene: TRBV7-9; D gene: NA; J gene: TRBJ2-5; CDR3 DNA: TGTGCCAGCGAAGCGGTAAGAGACGGCCAGTACTTC; CDR3 protein: CASEAVRDGQYF
clone size: once; V gene: TRBV14; D gene: NA; J gene: TRBJ1-4; CDR3 DNA: TGTGCCAGCAGCCAAGATAACGCAAAACTGTTTTTT; CDR3 protein: CASSQDNAKLFF